This TCR beta chain comes out of a study of metastatic and nonmetastatic thyroid tumors. At the level of the study: Repertoire data that came from the blood and tumor or nodule tissue of malignant and benign thyroid patients were compared.

This clone was picked up many times. Its matching antigen is unknown. Overall study findings and caveats: Compared with benign nodules, malignant thyroid tumors were reported to have significantly higher TCR beta diversity in both blood and tumor.

Not a single patient had been given any form of treatment at any point before undergoing thyroid surgery. Authors' processing steps: In papillary thyroid cancer, a distant-metastasis classifier was built using CDR3 differences across clinicopathological groups. TCRdb re-processed the PCR reads through MiXCR. What appears here as the V and J calls and clone size reflects TCRdb's work, not the paper's. The table lists 30,000 to 35,000 clones, over 15% of them singletons. Germline V lookup: CDR1 SQVTM, CDR2 ANQGSEA. V was shortened by 1 base and J by 6 bases, with 12 bases between the two germline ends. The length of the CDR3 is 13 residues.

The source material was blood. This clonotype was obtained from a female donor with papillary thyroid cancer or a benign thyroid nodule (not recorded which). Some clones in this sample may be carry-over from other donors' samples. The chain uses TRBV29-1 and TRBJ1-1, with no clear D. This chain's CDR3 is CSVEGQEGSEAFF. DNA for the CDR3: TGCAGCGTTGAAGGGCAGGAGGGCTCTGAAGCTTTCTTT.